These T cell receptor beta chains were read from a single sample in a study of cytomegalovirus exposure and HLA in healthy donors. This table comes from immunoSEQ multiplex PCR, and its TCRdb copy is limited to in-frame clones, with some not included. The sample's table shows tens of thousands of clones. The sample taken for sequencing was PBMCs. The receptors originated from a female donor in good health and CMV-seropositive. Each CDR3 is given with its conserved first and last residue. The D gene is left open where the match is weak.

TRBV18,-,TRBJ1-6,CASSPSGNIGSPLHF,TGTGCCAGCTCACCATCCGGGAATATCGGTTCGCCCCTCCACTTT
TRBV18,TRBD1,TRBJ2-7,CASSLHRGRGDEQYF,TGTGCCAGCTCACTTCACAGGGGGCGAGGGGACGAGCAGTACTTC
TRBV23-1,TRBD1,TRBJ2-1,CASSLAGDRSYNEQFF,TGCGCCAGCAGTCTAGCCGGGGACAGGTCCTACAATGAGCAGTTCTTC
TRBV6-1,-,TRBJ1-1,CASKGLVNTEAFF,TGTGCCAGCAAGGGACTGGTGAACACTGAAGCTTTCTTT
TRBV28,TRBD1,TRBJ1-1,CASRTGGASLTEAFF,TGTGCCAGCAGAACAGGGGGCGCGTCACTCACTGAAGCTTTCTTT
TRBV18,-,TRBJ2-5,CASSSFETQYF,TGTGCCAGCTCATCATTCGAGACCCAGTACTTC
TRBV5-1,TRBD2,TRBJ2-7,CASSRTSDPYEQYF,TGCGCCAGCAGCAGGACTAGCGACCCCTACGAGCAGTACTTC
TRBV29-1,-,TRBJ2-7,CSARRTGSEQYF,TGCAGCGCTAGGAGGACGGGAAGCGAGCAGTACTTC
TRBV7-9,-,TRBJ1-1,CASSLGPGGSGRNTEAFF,TGTGCCAGCAGCTTAGGACCGGGAGGGAGCGGTAGGAACACTGAAGCTTTCTTT
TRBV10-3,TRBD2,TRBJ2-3,CAISGGRGGRTDTQYF,TGTGCCATCAGTGGTGGGCGGGGGGGCCGCACAGATACGCAGTATTTT
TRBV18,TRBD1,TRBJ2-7,CASSPRDRGGEQYF,TGTGCCAGCTCACCAAGAGACAGGGGTGGCGAGCAGTACTTC
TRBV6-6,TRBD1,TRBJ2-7,CASRDLTGMAWEQYF,TGTGCCAGCAGGGACCTGACAGGGATGGCGTGGGAGCAGTACTTC